What follows describes a single TCR beta chain. These data come from a study of metastatic and nonmetastatic thyroid tumors. In the study overall: Repertoire comparison spanned blood and tumor or nodule tissue of malignant and benign thyroid patients.

Germline V gene lookup returns CDR1 SGHAT and CDR2 FQNNGV. Trimming removed 6 bases from V and 7 bases from J, with 15 bases in between. The CDR3 covers 14 residues. Among the patients, none had received any treatment before thyroid surgery. TCRdb re-called clones via MiXCR from the PCR reads. The data hold about 93,000 clones, with about 13% observed a single time. V usage is TRBV11-2 and J usage is TRBJ1-4, with D unresolved. This sequence was found in a female donor with papillary thyroid cancer or a benign thyroid nodule (not recorded which). Some clones in this sample may be carry-over from other donors' samples. The source material was blood. The DNA of the CDR3 is TGTGCCAGCAGTAGAGGGTTACGTCCTGAAAAACTGTTTTTT. Translation gives CASSRGLRPEKLFF.